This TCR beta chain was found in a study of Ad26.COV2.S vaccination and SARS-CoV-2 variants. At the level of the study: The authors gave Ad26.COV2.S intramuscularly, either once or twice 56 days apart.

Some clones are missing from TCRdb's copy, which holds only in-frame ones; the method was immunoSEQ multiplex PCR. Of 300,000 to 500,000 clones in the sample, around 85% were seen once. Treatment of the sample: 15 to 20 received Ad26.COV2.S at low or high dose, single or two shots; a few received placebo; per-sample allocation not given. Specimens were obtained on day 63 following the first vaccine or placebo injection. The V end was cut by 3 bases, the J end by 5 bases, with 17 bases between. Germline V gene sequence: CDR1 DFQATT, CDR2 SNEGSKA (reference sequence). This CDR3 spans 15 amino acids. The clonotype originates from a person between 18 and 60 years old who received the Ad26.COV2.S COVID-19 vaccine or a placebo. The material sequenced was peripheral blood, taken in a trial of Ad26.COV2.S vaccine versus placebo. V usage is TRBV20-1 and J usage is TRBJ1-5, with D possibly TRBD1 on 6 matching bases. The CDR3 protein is CSASFGGLSDQPQHF. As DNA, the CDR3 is TGCAGTGCTAGTTTTGGGGGCCTGAGCGATCAGCCCCAGCATTTT.